This TCR beta chain was recovered during a study of T-cell memory formation after mild COVID-19. CDR1 is SEHNR, CDR2 FQNEAQ, per germline (reference sequence). The length of the CDR3 is 17 residues. The trim removed 0 bases at V and 2 bases at J, leaving 6 bases unmatched. In its sample, this clonotype was seen a few times. Its antigen is unidentified. General observations from the study: Whether second-wave clones peaking at day 37 were SARS-CoV-2 specific went unconfirmed.

A 5'RACE reaction primed in the constant segment made cDNA libraries of TCR alpha and TCR beta, and these carried sample barcodes and UMIs. One entry per CDR3 protein, called by TCRdb with MiXCR from the 5' RACE reads. The sample gives around 100,000 distinct CDR3 sequences, 22% of which show up once; approximately 41% is in the top ten. Sequences were obtained from PBMCs or a T cell subset sorted from them (not recorded which). The sequence derives from a man between 18 and 35 years old who had mild COVID-19 (a few samples of this study predate the infection). Cell type and time point are not known. J is TRBJ2-4 and V is TRBV7-9, with 8 bases fitting TRBD1. CDR3 protein: CASSLADRARPKNIQYF. The CDR3 DNA sequence: TGTGCCAGCAGCTTAGCGGACAGGGCCCGACCCAAAAACATTCAGTACTTC.